This T cell receptor (beta chain) was recovered during a study of Graves' ophthalmopathy and Graves' hyperthyroidism. Looking at the study overall: No treatment had been given when peripheral blood was collected at initial diagnosis.

Germline V gene sequence: CDR1 LGHNT, CDR2 FRNRAP. The CDR3 extends over 14 amino acids. Trimming shortened V by 5 bases and J by 1 base, and 12 bases separated the two germline ends. This clonotype was recorded at least ten times. Its antigen remains unidentified. RNA served as the template for amplifying TCR beta CDR3 regions. The authors performed first-round RT-PCR with HTBI primers and then a second-round multiplex PCR. TCRdb recomputed calls from the multiplex PCR reads with MiXCR, one row per CDR3 protein. The data show hundreds of thousands of distinct CDR3 sequences, over 20% seen once. Symptoms, serum thyroxine and TRAb, thyroid ultrasound, and orbital computed tomography formed the diagnostic basis. Study-wide findings and caveats: In blood appeared most of the expanded thyroid clonotypes whose frequency exceeded 0.001. Ophthalmopathy and stable hyperthyroidism were discriminated by a 13-signature model, with roughly 86% sensitivity and 81.08% specificity.

Sequencing was done on a sample of peripheral blood. V and J are TRBV12-5 and TRBJ2-7, with a tentative D call TRBD1 (6 bases). The receptor's source is a young woman with stable Graves' hyperthyroidism. The DNA for the CDR3 is TGTGCTAGTGGTCCATGGACAGCTTCCTACGAGCAGTACTTC. It translates to CASGPWTASYEQYF.